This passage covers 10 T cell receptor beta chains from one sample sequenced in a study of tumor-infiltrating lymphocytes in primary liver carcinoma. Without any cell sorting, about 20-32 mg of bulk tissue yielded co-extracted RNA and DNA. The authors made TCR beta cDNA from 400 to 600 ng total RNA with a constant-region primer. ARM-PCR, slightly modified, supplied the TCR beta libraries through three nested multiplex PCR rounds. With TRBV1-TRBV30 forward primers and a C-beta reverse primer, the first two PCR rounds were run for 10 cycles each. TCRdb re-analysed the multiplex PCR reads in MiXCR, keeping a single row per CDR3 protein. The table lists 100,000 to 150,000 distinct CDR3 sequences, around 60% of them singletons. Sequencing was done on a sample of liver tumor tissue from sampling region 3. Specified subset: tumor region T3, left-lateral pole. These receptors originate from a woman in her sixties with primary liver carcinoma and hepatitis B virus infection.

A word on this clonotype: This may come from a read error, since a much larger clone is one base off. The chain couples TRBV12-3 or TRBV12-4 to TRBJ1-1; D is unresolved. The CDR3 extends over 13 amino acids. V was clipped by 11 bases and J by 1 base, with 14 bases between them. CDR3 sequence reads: CAGGRIGNTEAFF. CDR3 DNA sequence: TGTGCCGGCGGCAGGATTGGGAACACTGAAGCTTTCTTT.

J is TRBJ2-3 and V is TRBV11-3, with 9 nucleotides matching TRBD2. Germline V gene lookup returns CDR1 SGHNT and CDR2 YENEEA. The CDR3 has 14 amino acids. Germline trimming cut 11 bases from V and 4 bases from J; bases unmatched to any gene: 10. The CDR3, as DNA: TGTGCCGGTAGCTTCAGGACTAGCGCAGATACGCAGTATTTT. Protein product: CAGSFRTSADTQYF.

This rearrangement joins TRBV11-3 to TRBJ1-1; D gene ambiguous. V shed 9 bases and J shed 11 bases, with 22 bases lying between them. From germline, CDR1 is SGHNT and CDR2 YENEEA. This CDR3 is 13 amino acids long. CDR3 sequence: CASGPSPGSRAFF. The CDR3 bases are TGTGCCAGTGGCCCCTCCCCGGGCAGCAGGGCTTTCTTT.

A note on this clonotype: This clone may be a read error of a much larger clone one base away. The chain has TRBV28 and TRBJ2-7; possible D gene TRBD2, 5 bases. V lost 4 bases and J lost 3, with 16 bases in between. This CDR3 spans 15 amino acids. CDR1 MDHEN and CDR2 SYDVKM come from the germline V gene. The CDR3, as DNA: TGTGCCAGCAGTTCCCCTCGGGAATCCCTCTACGAGCAGTACTTC. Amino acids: CASSSPRESLYEQYF. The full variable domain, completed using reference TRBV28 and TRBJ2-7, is DVKVTQSSRYLVKRTGEKVFLECVQDMDHENMFWYRQDPGLGLRLIYFSYDVKMKEKGDIPEGYSVSREKKERFSLILESASTNQTSMYLCASSSPRESLYEQYFGPGTRLTVT.

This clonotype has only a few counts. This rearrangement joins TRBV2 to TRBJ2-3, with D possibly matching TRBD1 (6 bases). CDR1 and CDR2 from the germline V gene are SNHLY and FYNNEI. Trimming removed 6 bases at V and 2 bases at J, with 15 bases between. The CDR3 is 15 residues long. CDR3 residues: CASSKSRDTTDTQYF. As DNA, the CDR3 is TGTGCCAGCAGCAAATCTCGGGACACCACAGATACGCAGTATTTT. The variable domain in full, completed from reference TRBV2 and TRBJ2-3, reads EPEVTQTPSHQVTQMGQEVILRCVPISNHLYFYWYRQILGQKVEFLVSFYNNEISEKSEIFDDQFSVERPDGSNFTLKIRSTKLEDSAMYFCASSKSRDTTDTQYFGPGTRLTVL.

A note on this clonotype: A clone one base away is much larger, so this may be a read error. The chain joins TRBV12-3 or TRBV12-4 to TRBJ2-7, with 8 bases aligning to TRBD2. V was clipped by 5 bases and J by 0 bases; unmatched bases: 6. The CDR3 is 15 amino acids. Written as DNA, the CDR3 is TGTGCCAGCAGTCCCCGCGGGGGGAGCTCCTACGAGCAGTACTTC. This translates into CASSPRGGSSYEQYF.

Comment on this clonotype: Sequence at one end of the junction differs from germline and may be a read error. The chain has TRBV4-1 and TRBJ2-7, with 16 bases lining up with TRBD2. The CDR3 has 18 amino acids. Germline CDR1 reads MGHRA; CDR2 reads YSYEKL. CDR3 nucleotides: TGCGCCAGCAGCGGCCTCGGGACTAGCGGGGGGGCCCCCTACGAGCAGTATTTC. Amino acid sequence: CASSGLGTSGGAPYEQYF.

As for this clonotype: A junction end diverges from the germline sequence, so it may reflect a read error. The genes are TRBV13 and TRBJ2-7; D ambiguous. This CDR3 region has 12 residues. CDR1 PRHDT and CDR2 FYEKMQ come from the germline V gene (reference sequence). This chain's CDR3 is CASSQVSYDQYF. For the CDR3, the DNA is TGTGCTAGCAGCCAGGTCTCCTACGATCAGTACTTC.

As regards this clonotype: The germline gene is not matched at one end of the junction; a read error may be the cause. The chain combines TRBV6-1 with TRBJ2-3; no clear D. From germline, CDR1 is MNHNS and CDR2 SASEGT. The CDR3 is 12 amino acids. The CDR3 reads CASSENADTQFF. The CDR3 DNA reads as TGTGCCAGCAGTGAAAATGCCGATACGCAGTTTTTT.

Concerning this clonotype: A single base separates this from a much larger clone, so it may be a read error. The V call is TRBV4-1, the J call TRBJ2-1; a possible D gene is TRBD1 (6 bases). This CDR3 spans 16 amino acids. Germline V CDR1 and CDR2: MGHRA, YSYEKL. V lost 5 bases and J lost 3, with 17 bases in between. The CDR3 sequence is CASSGSETGHYNEQFF. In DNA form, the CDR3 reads TGCGCCAGCAGCGGGAGTGAGACAGGTCACTACAATGAGCAGTTCTTC.